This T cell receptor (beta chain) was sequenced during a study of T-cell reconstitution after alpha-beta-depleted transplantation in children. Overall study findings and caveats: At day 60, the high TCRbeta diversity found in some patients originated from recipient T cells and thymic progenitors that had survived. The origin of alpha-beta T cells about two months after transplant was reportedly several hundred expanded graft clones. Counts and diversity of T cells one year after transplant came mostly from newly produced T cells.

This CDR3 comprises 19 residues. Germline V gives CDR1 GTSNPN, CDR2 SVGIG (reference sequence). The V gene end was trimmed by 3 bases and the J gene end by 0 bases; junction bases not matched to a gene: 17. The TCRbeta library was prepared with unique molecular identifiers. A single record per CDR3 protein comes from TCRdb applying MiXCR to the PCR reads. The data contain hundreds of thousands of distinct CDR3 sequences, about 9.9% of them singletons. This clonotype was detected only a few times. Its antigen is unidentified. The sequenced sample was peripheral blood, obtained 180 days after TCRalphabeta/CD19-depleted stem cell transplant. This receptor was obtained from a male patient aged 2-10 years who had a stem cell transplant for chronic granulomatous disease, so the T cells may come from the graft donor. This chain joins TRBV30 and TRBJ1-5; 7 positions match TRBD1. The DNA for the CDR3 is TGTGCCTGGAGGATCTTCCCGGGACAGCAGGGGGATAGCAATCAGCCCCAGCATTTT. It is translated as CAWRIFPGQQGDSNQPQHF.